This T cell receptor (beta chain) was retrieved from a study of blood T cell repertoires in COVID-19. This clone was picked up a small number of times. Within the sample, other DNA sequences also encode this same CDR3. Enrolment of Seattle patients took place during active infection, and they were followed longitudinally. The protocol was immunoSEQ multiplex PCR, while the TCRdb copy is restricted to in-frame clones and leaves out a portion. The sample lists about 170,000 clones, approximately 85% seen once, with about 6.9% in the top ten. Sequenced input: peripheral blood. This TCR was sampled from an elderly man with COVID-19, enrolled during active disease.

CDR3 coding DNA: TGTGCCAGCAGCGTAGCAGGGGCTAATGAAAAACTGTTTTTT. Translated, it gives CASSVAGANEKLFF. The V and J genes are TRBV9 and TRBJ1-4; D perhaps matches TRBD1 (6 bases). The V gene lost 0 bases and the J gene lost 3 bases, with 6 bases spanning the gap. The CDR3 runs to 14 residues. In germline, CDR1 is SGDLS, CDR2 YYNGEE.